Presented here are 8 T cell receptor beta chains from one specimen sequenced in a study of T cells in Graves' hyperthyroidism and ophthalmopathy. What was amplified from RNA transcripts were TCR beta CDR3 regions. The TCR CDR3 first-round RT-PCR relied on the HTBI primer set. One entry per CDR3 protein results from TCRdb running MiXCR on the multiplex PCR reads. The table lists more than 550,000 distinct CDR3 sequences, around a sixth of them singletons. Sequenced sample: blood. These receptors were obtained from a man aged 50 to 60 with Graves' hyperthyroidism.

This clonotype occurred many times. This rearrangement joins TRBV5-1 to TRBJ2-1; no clear D. Germline CDR1 is SGHRS and CDR2 is YFSETQ. Deletions cut 7 bases from V and 8 bases from J, with 19 bases between. This CDR3 has 14 residues. This CDR3 is CASSPGARGYEQFF. The CDR3, as DNA: TGCGCCAGCTCTCCCGGCGCCCGAGGTTATGAGCAGTTCTTC.

This clonotype was seen only once. The junction shows a germline mismatch at one end, possibly a read error. V usage is TRBV4-2 and J usage is TRBJ2-3, with D unresolved. Germline V lookup: CDR1 LGHNA, CDR2 YNFKEQ. The CDR3 totals 14 residues. CDR3 sequence reads: CASSQELSTNTQYF. The CDR3 DNA reads as TGTGCCAGCAGCCAAGAACTCAGCACAAATACGCAGTATTTT.

This clonotype came up a few times. The chain carries TRBV10-3 and TRBJ1-2; D is perhaps TRBD1 (5 bases). From germline, CDR1 is ENHRY and CDR2 SYGVKD. The CDR3 runs 13 residues. The germline V and J ends were trimmed by 7 bases and 7 bases, with 16 bases remaining between them. The CDR3 protein is CAITEGAFSGYTF. The CDR3, as DNA: TGTGCCATCACCGAAGGGGCATTTTCTGGCTACACCTTC.

This clonotype has at least ten counts. The chain joins TRBV12-3 or TRBV12-4 to TRBJ1-2, with D maybe TRBD1 (5 bases). There are 12 residues in the CDR3. V shed 3 bases and J shed 13 bases, with 15 bases lying between them. The CDR3 bases are TGTGCCAGCAGTTTGGAAGGGATCGGGGGCACCTTC. This translates into CASSLEGIGGTF.

The chain employs TRBV14 and TRBJ2-7, with 9 bases matching TRBD1. CDR3 length: 13 residues. CDR1 is SGHDN, CDR2 FVKESK, per germline. The V segment lost 6 bases and the J segment 6 bases; nucleotides outside the gene matches: 6. The CDR3 reads CASSKQGAREQYF. CDR3 in DNA: TGTGCCAGCAGTAAACAGGGGGCCCGCGAGCAGTACTTC.

This clonotype was found many times. The rearrangement joins TRBV6-1 to TRBJ1-6; TRBD1 is a possible D gene (6 bases). This CDR3 is 13 amino acids long. The V end was cut by 5 bases, the J end by 10 bases, with 12 bases between. Germline V gene lookup returns CDR1 MNHNS and CDR2 SASEGT. The CDR3 DNA sequence: TGTGCCAGCAGTCAGGGGACGGGGTCACCCCTCCACTTT. It specifies CASSQGTGSPLHF.

This clonotype appeared a few times. The genes are TRBV11-2 and TRBJ2-2; D ambiguous. V was shortened by 5 bases and J by 2 bases, with 18 bases between the two germline ends. Germline CDR1 is SGHAT and CDR2 is FQNNGV. The CDR3 loop spans 17 amino acids. CDR3 sequence (DNA): TGTGCCAGCAGCCGAATAGGGCTTCGTCTTAACACCGGGGAGCTGTTTTTT. Translation: CASSRIGLRLNTGELFF.

The sample holds many counts of this clonotype. The chain couples TRBV2 to TRBJ2-4; D might be TRBD2 (6 bases). CDR1 and CDR2 from the germline V gene are SNHLY and FYNNEI. The CDR3 runs 15 residues. Trimming removed 6 bases at V and 3 bases at J, with 15 bases between. The CDR3 DNA reads TGTGCCAGCAGCCGAACGGGGGTTGACAAAAACATTCAGTACTTC. This encodes CASSRTGVDKNIQYF.